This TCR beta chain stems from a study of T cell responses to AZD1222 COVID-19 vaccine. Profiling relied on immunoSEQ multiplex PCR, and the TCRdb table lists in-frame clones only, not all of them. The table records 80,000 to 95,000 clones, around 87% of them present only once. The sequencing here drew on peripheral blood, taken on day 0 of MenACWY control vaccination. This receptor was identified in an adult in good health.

CDR3 region: CASSQGAGVRTGELFF. The CDR3 coding sequence is TGCGCCAGCAGCCAAGGGGCTGGGGTAAGGACCGGGGAGCTGTTTTTT. The V and J genes are TRBV4-3 and TRBJ2-2; D uncertain. V shed 1 base and J shed 5 bases, with 14 bases lying between them. The germline CDR1 and CDR2 sequences are LGHNA and YSLEER. The CDR3 has 16 amino acids.